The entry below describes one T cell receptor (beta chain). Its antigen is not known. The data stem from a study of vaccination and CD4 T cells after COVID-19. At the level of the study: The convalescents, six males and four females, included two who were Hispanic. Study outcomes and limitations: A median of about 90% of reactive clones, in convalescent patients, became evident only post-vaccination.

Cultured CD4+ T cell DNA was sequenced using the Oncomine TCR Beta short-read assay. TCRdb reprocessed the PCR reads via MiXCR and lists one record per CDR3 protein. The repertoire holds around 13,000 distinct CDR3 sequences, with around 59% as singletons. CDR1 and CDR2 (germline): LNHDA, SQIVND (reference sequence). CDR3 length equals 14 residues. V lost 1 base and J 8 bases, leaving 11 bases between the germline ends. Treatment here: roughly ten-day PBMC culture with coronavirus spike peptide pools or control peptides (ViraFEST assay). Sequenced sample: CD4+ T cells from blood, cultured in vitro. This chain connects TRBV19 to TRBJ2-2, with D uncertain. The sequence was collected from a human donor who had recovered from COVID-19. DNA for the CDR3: TGTGCCAGTAGTATAGGGGCAGCCGGAGGGGAGCTGTTTTTT. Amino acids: CASSIGAAGGELFF.